The source of this T cell receptor (beta chain) is a study of a mutant IDH1 vaccine in newly diagnosed glioma. TCRdb's table, derived via immunoSEQ multiplex PCR, lists solely in-frame clones and lacks some. Of around 61,000 clones in the sample, 70% to 90% were seen once. Time point reported: week 5, during vaccination. Vaccine doses each comprised 300 ug of mutant IDH1 20-mer peptide, with topical imiquimod. V shed 6 bases, J shed 0 bases, and the junction held 8 bases outside the gene matches. The CDR3 totals 15 residues. Looked up from germline, CDR1 is SQVTM and CDR2 is ANQGSEA. As to this clone: What it recognizes is unknown.

The TCR sequence derives from a middle-aged woman with glioma. The source material was PBMCs, sampled from a glioma patient whose treatment included an IDH1 peptide vaccine. The J gene is TRBJ2-3, the V gene TRBV29-1; TRBD2 aligns across 8 bases. CDR3 residues: CSVLKASGSTDTQYF. The CDR3 DNA sequence: TGCAGCGTCCTGAAGGCTAGCGGGAGCACAGATACGCAGTATTTT.